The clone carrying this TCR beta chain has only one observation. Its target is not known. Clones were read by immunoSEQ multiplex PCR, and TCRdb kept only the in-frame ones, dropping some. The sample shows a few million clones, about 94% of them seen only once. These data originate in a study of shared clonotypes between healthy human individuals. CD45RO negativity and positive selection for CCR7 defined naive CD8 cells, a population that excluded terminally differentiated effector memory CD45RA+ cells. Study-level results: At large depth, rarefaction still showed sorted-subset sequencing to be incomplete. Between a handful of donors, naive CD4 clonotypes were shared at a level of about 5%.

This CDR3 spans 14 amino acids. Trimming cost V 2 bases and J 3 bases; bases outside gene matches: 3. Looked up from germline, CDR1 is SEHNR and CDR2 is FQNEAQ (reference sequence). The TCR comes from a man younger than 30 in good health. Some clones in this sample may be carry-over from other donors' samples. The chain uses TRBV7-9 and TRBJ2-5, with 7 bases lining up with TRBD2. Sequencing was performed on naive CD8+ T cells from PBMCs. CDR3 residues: CASSLRTSEETQYF. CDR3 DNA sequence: TGTGCCAGCAGCTTACGGACTAGTGAAGAGACCCAGTACTTC. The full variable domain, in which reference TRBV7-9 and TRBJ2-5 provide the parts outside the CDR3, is DTGVSQNPRHKITKRGQNVTFRCDPISEHNRLYWYRQTLGQGPEFLTYFQNEAQLEKSRLLSDRFSAERPKGSFSTLEIQRTEQGDSAMYLCASSLRTSEETQYFGPGTRLLVL.